This TCR beta chain appears in the sequencing data of a study of T cell changes during pregnancy in multiple sclerosis. Only in-frame clones appear in the TCRdb table, and some are missing; sequencing was by immunoSEQ multiplex PCR. The repertoire holds 100,000 or so clones, 85% to 95% seen once, with over 0.85% in the top ten. Trimming at V came to 4 bases and at J to 8 bases, leaving 9 bases not matched to a gene. Germline V CDR1 and CDR2: MGHRA, YSYEKL. The CDR3 consists of 15 residues. This specimen consisted of peripheral blood, obtained after pregnancy. J is TRBJ1-4 and V is TRBV4-1, with 8 bases aligning to TRBD1. This receptor was obtained from a female donor with multiple sclerosis, enrolled in a pregnancy study. The chain's CDR3 is CASSPGQGLREKLFF. CDR3 coding DNA: TGCGCCAGCAGCCCCGGACAGGGACTTAGGGAAAAACTGTTTTTT.